This T cell receptor (beta chain) came from a study of blood T cell repertoires in COVID-19. Study details: PBMCs, B-cell-depleted T cells, or T cells were the source of the cDNA or gDNA that made up the material.

Profiled with immunoSEQ multiplex PCR; TCRdb holds only in-frame clones, not every one. The sample lists about 69,000 clones, roughly 80% occurring once. CDR1 and CDR2 (germline): MGHRA, YSYEKL. V trimming: 0 bases; J trimming: 4 bases; junction bases outside the gene matches: 2. This CDR3 comprises 15 residues. This chain links TRBV4-1 with TRBJ2-3; 9 positions agree with TRBD1. The sample was peripheral blood. The receptor's source is a woman of 80 years or more with acute or convalescent COVID-19. Here the CDR3 DNA reads TGCGCCAGCAGCCAAGAGGACAGGGGAGCAGATACGCAGTATTTT. This gives the protein CASSQEDRGADTQYF.